This entry is about one T cell receptor (beta chain). Its antigen is not known. This sample stems from a study of cytomegalovirus exposure and HLA in healthy donors. Study results and caveats: Reported findings show TCR beta sequences accurately forecast HLA-A and HLA-B alleles in most subjects.

The CDR3 runs 17 residues. The germline CDR1 and CDR2 sequences are LNHDA and SQIVND (reference sequence). The ends lost 6 bases at V and 0 bases at J; junction bases unmatched: 7. Use of 60 Vbeta and 13 Jbeta primers characterized the PCR. Profiling relied on immunoSEQ multiplex PCR, and the TCRdb table lists in-frame clones only, not all of them. The sample records under 200,000 clones, roughly four fifths being singletons. Material for sequencing was PBMCs. The sequence derives from a woman in her 50s in good health and CMV-seronegative. The chain has TRBV19 and TRBJ2-6; 8 nucleotides line up with TRBD2. CDR3 region: CASSEAGGFSGANVLTF. The CDR3 nucleotides read TGTGCCAGTAGCGAGGCGGGGGGTTTCTCTGGGGCCAACGTCCTGACTTTC. Combining the CDR3 with reference TRBV19 and TRBJ2-6 gives the whole variable domain DGGITQSPKYLFRKEGQNVTLSCEQNLNHDAMYWYRQDPGQGLRLIYYSQIVNDFQKGDIAEGYSVSREKKESFPLTVTSAQKNPTAFYLCASSEAGGFSGANVLTFGAGSRLTVL.